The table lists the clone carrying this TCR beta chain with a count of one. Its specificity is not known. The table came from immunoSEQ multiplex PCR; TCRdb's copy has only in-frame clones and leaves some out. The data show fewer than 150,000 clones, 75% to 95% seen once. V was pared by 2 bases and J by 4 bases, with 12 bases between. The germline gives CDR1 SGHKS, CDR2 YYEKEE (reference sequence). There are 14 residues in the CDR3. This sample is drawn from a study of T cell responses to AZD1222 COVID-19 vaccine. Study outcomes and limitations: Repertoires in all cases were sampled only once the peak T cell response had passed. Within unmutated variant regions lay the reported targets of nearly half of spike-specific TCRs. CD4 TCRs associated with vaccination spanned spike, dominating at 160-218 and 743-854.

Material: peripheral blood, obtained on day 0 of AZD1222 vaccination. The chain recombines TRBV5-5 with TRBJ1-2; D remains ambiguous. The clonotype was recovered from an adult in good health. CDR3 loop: CASSFSLGIYGYTF. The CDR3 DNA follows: TGTGCCAGCAGCTTTTCATTAGGGATCTATGGCTACACCTTC.